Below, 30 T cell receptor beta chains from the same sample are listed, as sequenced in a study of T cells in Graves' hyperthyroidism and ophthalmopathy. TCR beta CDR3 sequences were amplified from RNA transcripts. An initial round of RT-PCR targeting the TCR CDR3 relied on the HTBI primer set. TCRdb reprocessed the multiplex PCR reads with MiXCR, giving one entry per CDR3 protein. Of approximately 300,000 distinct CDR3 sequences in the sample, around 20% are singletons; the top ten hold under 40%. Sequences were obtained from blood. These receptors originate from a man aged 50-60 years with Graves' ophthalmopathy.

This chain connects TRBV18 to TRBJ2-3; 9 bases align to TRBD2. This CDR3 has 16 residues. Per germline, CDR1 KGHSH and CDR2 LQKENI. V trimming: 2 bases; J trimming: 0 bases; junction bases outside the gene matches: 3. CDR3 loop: CASSPSTSGSTDTQYF. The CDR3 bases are TGTGCCAGCTCACCATCGACTAGCGGAAGCACAGATACGCAGTATTTT. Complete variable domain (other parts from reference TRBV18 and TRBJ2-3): NAGVMQNPRHLVRRRGQEARLRCSPMKGHSHVYWYRQLPEEGLKFMVYLQKENIIDESGMPKERFSAEFPKEGPSILRIQQVVRGDSAAYFCASSPSTSGSTDTQYFGPGTRLTVL.

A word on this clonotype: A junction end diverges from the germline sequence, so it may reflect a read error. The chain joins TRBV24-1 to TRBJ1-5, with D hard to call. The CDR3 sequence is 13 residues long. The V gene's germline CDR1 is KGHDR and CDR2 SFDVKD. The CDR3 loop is CVTNAGRNQPQHF. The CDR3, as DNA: TGTGTCACCAACGCAGGCCGCAATCAGCCCCAGCATTTT.

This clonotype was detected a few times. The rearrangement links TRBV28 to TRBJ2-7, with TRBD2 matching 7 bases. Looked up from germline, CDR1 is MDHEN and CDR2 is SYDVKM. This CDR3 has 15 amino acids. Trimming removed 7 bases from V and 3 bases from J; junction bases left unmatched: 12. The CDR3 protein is CASTPGGRAGYEQYF. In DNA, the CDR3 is TGTGCCAGCACCCCCGGTGGGAGGGCGGGCTACGAGCAGTACTTC.

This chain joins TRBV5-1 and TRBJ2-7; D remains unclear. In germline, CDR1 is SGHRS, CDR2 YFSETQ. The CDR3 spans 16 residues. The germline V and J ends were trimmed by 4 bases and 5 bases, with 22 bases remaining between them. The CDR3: CASSGPTPAFMDEQYF. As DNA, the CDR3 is TGCGCCAGCAGCGGGCCAACTCCCGCTTTCATGGACGAGCAGTACTTC. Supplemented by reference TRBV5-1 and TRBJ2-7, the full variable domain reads KAGVTQTPRYLIKTRGQQVTLSCSPISGHRSVSWYQQTPGQGLQFLFEYFSETQRNKGNFPGRFSGRQFSNSRSEMNVSTLELGDSALYLCASSGPTPAFMDEQYFGPGTRLTVT.

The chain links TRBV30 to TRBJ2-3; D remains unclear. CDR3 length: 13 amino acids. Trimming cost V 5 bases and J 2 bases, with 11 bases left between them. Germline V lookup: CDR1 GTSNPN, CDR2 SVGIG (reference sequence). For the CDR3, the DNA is TGTGCCTGGTCGCCGGAGCTCACAGATACGCAGTATTTT. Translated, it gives CAWSPELTDTQYF.

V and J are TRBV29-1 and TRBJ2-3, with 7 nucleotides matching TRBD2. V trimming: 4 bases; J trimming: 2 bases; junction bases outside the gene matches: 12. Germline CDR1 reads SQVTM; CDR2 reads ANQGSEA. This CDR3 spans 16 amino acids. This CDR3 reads CSVGGQREGLTDTQYF. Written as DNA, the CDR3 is TGCAGCGTTGGGGGCCAAAGGGAGGGGCTCACAGATACGCAGTATTTT.

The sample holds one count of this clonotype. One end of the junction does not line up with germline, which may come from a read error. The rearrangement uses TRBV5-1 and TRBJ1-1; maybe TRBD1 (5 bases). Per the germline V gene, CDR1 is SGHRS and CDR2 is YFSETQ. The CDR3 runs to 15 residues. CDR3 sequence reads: CACSPGGSSNTEAFF. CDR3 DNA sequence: TGCGCCTGCAGCCCGGGGGGGTCCTCGAACACTGAGGCTTTCTTT.

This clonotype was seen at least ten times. CDR3 nucleotides: TGTGCCTGGAACCAGGGGGGGGTCACCGGGGAGCTGTTTTTT. The encoded protein is CAWNQGGVTGELFF. The gene calls are TRBV30 and TRBJ2-2, with D perhaps TRBD1 or TRBD2 (7 bases each). Trimming removed 4 bases at V and 4 bases at J, with 13 bases between. The V gene's germline CDR1 is GTSNPN and CDR2 SVGIG (reference sequence). The CDR3 is 14 residues long.

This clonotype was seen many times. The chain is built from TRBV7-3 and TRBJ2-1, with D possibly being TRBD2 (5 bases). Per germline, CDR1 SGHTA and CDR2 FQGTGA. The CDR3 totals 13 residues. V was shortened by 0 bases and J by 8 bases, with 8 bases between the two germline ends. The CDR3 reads CASSLTNGDEQFF. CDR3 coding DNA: TGTGCCAGCAGCTTAACCAACGGGGATGAGCAGTTCTTC.

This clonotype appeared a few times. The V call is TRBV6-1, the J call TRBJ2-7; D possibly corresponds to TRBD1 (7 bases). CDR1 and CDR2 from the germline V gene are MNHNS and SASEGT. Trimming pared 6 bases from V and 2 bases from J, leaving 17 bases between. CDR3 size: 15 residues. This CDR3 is CASSREFRGAYEQYF. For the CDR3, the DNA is TGTGCCAGCAGCCGGGAGTTCAGGGGGGCCTACGAGCAGTACTTC.

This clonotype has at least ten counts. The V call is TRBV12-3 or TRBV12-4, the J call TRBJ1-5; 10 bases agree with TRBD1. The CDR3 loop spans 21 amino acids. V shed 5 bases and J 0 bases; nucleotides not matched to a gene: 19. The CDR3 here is CASSQMSSFGTGVYSNQPQHF. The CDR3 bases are TGTGCCAGCAGTCAGATGAGCAGTTTCGGGACAGGGGTCTATAGCAATCAGCCCCAGCATTTT.

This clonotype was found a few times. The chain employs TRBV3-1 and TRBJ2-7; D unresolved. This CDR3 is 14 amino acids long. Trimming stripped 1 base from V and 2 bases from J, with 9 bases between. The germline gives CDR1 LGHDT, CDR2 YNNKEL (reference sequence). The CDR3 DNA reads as TGTGCCAGCAGCCAAGGTTCACGGCCCTACGAGCAGTACTTC. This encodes CASSQGSRPYEQYF.

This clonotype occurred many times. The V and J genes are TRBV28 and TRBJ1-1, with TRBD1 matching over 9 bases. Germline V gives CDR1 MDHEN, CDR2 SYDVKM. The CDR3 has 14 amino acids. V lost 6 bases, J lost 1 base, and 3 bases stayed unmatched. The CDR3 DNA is TGTGCCAGCAGAAGACAGGGGGAGAACACTGAAGCTTTCTTT. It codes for CASRRQGENTEAFF.

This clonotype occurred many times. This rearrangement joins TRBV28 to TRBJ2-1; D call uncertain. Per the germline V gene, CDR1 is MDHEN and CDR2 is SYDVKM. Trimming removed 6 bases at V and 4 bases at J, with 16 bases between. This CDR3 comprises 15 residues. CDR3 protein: CASRSQRGSYNEQFF. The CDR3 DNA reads TGTGCCAGCAGATCACAAAGAGGATCTTACAATGAGCAGTTCTTC.

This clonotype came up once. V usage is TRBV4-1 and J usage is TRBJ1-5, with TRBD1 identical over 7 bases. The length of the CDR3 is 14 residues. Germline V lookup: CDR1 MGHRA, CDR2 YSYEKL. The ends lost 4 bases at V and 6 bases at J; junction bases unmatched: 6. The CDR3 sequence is CASSLHRGGQPQHF. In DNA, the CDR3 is TGCGCCAGCAGCCTACACAGGGGCGGTCAGCCCCAGCATTTT.

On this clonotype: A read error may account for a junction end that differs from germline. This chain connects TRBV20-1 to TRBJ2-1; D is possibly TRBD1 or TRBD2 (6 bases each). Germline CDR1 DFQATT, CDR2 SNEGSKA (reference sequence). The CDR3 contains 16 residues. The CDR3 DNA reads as TGCAGTACTAGTAAATTCATGGGGGGCCTAACCAATGAGCAGTTCTTC. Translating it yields CSTSKFMGGLTNEQFF.

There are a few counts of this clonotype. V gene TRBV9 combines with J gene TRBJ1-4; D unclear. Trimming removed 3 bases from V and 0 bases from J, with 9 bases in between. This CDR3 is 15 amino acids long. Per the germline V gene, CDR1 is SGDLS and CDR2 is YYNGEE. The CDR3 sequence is CASSADPATNEKLFF. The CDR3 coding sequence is TGTGCCAGCAGCGCGGACCCTGCAACTAATGAAAAACTGTTTTTT.

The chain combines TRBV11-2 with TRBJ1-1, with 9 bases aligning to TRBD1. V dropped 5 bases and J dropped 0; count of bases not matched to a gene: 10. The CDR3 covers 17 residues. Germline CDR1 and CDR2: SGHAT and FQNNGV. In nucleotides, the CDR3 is TGTGCCAGCAGCGGATACAGGGGGCTTTACGTGAACACTGAAGCTTTCTTT. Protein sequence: CASSGYRGLYVNTEAFF.

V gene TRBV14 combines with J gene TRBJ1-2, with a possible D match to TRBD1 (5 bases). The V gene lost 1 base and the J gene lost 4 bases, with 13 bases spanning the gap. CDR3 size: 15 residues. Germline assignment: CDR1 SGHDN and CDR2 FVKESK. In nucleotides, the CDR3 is TGTGCCAGCAGCCAAGGTACAGGACGGTCCTATGGCTACACCTTC. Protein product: CASSQGTGRSYGYTF.

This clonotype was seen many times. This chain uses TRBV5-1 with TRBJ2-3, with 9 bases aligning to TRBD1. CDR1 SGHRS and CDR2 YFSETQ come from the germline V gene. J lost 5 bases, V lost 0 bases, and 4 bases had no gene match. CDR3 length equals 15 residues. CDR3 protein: CASSLEGQGRDTQYF. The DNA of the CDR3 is TGCGCCAGCAGCTTGGAGGGACAGGGACGAGATACGCAGTATTTT.

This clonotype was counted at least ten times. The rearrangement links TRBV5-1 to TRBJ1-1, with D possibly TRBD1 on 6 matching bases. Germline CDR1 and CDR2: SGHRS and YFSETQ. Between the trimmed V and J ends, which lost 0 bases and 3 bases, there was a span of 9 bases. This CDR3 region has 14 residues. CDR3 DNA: TGCGCCAGCAGCTTGGGCGGACAGTACACTGAAGCTTTCTTT. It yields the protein CASSLGGQYTEAFF.

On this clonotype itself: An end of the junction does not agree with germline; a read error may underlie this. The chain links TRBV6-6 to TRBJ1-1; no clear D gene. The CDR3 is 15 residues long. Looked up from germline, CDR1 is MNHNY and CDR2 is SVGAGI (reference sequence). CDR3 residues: CASSYSRPPNAEAFF. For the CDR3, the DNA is TGTGCCAGCAGTTACTCTCGCCCGCCGAACGCTGAAGCTTTCTTT.

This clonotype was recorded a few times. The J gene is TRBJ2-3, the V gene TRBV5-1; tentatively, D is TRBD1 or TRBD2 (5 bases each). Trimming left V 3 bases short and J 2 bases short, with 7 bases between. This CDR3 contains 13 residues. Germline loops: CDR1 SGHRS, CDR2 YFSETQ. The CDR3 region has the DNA TGCGCCAGCAGCTGGGACCCCACAGATACGCAGTATTTT. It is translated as CASSWDPTDTQYF.

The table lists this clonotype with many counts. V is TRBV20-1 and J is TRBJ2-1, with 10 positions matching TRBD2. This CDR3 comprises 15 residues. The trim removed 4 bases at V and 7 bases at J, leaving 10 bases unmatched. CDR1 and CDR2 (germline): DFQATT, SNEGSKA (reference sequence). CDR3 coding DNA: TGCAGTGCTACATTAGCGGGAGGCGAAGGGAATGAGCAGTTCTTC. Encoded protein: CSATLAGGEGNEQFF.

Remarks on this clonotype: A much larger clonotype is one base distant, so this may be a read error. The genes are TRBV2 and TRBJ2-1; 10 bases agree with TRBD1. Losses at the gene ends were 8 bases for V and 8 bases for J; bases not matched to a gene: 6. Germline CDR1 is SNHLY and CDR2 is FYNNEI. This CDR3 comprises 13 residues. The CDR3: CASSGTGDDEQFF. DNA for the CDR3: TGTGCCAGCTCCGGGACAGGGGACGATGAGCAGTTCTTC.

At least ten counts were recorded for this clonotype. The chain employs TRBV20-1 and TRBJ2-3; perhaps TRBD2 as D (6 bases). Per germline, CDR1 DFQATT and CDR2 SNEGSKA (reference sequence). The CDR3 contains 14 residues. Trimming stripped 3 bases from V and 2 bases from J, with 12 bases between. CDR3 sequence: CSASLAELTDTQYF. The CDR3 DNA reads TGCAGTGCTAGTTTAGCGGAGCTCACAGATACGCAGTATTTT.

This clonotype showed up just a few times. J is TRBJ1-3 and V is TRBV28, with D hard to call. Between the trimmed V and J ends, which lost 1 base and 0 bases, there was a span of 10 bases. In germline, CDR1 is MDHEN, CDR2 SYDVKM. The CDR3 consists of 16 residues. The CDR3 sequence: CASSLLQSYSGNTIYF. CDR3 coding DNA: TGTGCCAGCAGTTTATTACAGAGTTACTCTGGAAACACCATATATTTT.

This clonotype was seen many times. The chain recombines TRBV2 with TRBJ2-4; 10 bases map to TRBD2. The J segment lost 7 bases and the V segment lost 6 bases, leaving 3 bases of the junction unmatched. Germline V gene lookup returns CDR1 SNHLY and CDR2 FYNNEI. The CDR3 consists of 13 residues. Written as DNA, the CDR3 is TGTGCCAGCAGAAGCGGGAGGGGCAACATTCAGTACTTC. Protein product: CASRSGRGNIQYF.

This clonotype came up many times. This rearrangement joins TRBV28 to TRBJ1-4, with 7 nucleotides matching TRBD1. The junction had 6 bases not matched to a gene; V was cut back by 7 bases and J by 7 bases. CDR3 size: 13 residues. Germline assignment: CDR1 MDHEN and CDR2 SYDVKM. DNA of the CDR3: TGTGCCAGCAACGACAGGGCGGGTGAAAAACTGTTTTTT. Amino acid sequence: CASNDRAGEKLFF.

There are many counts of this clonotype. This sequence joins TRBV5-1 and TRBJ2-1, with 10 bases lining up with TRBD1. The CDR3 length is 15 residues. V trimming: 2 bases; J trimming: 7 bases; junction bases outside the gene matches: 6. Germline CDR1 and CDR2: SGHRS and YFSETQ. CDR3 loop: CASSFSGQGVNEQFF. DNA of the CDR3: TGCGCCAGCAGCTTCTCCGGACAGGGGGTGAATGAGCAGTTCTTC.